This TCR beta chain was sequenced in a study of T-cell reconstitution after alpha-beta-depleted transplantation in children. CDR1 is MNHEY, CDR2 SVGAGI, per germline. The V gene lost 8 bases and the J gene lost 3 bases, with 8 bases spanning the gap. The CDR3 loop spans 12 amino acids. Preparing the TCRbeta library involved the use of unique molecular identifiers. A single record per CDR3 protein comes from TCRdb applying MiXCR to the PCR reads. Of approximately 390,000 distinct CDR3 sequences listed, 9.5% to 13% are singletons. The chain couples TRBV6-5 to TRBJ1-3; D not resolved. This receptor was identified in a human donor who donated a stem cell graft to a child with acute myeloid leukemia. Sequencing used PBMCs from the stem cell graft donor, obtained from the stem cell graft. The CDR3 here is CASSKGGNTIYF. CDR3 DNA: TGTGCCAGCTCCAAAGGTGGAAACACCATATATTTT.